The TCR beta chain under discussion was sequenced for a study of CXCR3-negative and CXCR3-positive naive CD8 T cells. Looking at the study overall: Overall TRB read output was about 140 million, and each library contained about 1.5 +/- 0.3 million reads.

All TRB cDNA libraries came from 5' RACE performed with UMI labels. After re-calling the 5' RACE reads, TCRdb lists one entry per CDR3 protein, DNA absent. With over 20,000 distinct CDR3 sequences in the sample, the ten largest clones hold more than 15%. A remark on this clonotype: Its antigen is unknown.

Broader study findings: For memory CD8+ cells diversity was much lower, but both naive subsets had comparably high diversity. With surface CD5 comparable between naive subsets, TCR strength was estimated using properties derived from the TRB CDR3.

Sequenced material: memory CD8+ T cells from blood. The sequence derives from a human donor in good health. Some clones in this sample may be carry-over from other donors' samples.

The CDR3 protein is CSVVYRGEGETQYF. The chain carries TRBV29-1 and TRBJ2-5; TCRdb designates TRBD1, a call that cannot be tested without DNA. The CDR3 is 14 residues long. The germline gives CDR1 SQVTM, CDR2 ANQGSEA. The full variable domain, rest sourced from reference TRBV29-1 and TRBJ2-5, is SAVISQKPSRDICQRGTSLTIQCQVDSQVTMMFWYRQQPGQSLTLIATANQGSEATYESGFVIDKFPISRPNLTFSTLTVSNMSPEDSSIYLCSVVYRGEGETQYFGPGTRLLVL.